Detailed here is one T cell receptor beta chain. Its specificity is unknown. These data originate in a study of CD8 T cells in ankylosing spondylitis. Study results and caveats: There was a TCR beta motif, made of eight highly homologous variants, that appeared characteristic of ankylosing spondylitis blood. The disease-linked clones had a CD8+ phenotype and low blood frequencies. Reports say disease-linked clones showed up significantly more in matched ankylosing spondylitis synovial fluid.

Germline V gives CDR1 KGHDR, CDR2 SFDVKD. The CDR3 consists of 19 residues. V shed 5 bases, J shed 0 bases, and the junction held 10 bases outside the gene matches. TCRdb reanalysed the 5' RACE reads using MiXCR and keeps one entry per CDR3 protein. The sample shows about 100,000 distinct CDR3 sequences, less than 25% of them seen only once. J is TRBJ2-5 and V is TRBV24-1; TRBD2 agrees at 14 bases. Source material: synovial fluid, either unsorted or a sorted T cell fraction (not recorded which). This clonotype was sampled from a male donor with ankylosing spondylitis. CDR3 in DNA: TGTGCCACCAGTGGCCTGACTAGCGGGAGGGGAAAGTACCAAGAGACCCAGTACTTC. Translated: CATSGLTSGRGKYQETQYF.